This T cell receptor beta chain was obtained from a study of T cells in Graves' hyperthyroidism and ophthalmopathy. The CDR3 sequence is 11 residues long. Germline lookup yields CDR1 SQVTM and CDR2 ANQGSEA. V lost 4 bases to trimming and J lost 3 bases, with 7 bases between them. Findings of the study overall: Most expanded thyroid clonotypes above 0.001 recurred in blood. Stable hyperthyroidism and ophthalmopathy were separated using 13 V-J signatures.

Amplification of TCR beta CDR3 regions was performed using RNA transcripts as template. A set of HTBI primers served as the primers for a first-round RT-PCR of the TCR CDR3. TCRdb called the multiplex PCR reads again in MiXCR, with one record for every CDR3 protein. The sample shows about 46,000 distinct CDR3 sequences, around 48% of them seen only once. Graves' hyperthyroidism without ophthalmopathy progression within 18 months was termed stable. Lactation, pregnancy, other autoimmune disease or uncontrolled infection excluded patients. This clonotype was counted at least ten times. Antigen: not known.

Sample: peripheral blood or thyroid tissue (not recorded which). The source of this sequence is a woman aged 50 to 65 with Graves' hyperthyroidism. The rearrangement links TRBV29-1 to TRBJ2-7; no clear D gene. The CDR3 DNA reads TGCAGCGTTGCCTCAAGCTACGAGCAGTACTTC. It is translated as CSVASSYEQYF.